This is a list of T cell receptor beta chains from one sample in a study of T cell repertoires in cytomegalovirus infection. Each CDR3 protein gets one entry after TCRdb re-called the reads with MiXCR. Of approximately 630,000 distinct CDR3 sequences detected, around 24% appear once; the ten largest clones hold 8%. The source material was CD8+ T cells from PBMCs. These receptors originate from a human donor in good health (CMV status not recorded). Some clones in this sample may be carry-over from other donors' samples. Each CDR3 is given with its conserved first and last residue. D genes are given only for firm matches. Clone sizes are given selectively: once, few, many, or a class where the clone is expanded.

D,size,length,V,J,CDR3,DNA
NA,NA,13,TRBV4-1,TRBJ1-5,CASSQGRGQPQHF,TGCGCCAGCAGCCAAGGAAGGGGGCAGCCCCAGCATTTT
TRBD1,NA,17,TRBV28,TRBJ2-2,CASSSDRGSQNTGELFF,TGTGCCAGCAGTTCGGACAGGGGAAGTCAGAACACCGGGGAGCTGTTTTTT
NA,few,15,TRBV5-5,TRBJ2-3,CASSHYPDSTDTQYF,TGTGCCAGCAGCCACTATCCGGACTCCACAGATACGCAGTATTTT
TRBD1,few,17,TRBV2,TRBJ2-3,CASSRPNRGRSTDTQYF,TGTGCCAGCAGTCGCCCGAACAGGGGCCGTAGCACAGATACGCAGTATTTT
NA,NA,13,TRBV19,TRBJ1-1,CASKGDINTEAFF,TGTGCCAGTAAGGGTGACATCAACACTGAAGCTTTCTTT
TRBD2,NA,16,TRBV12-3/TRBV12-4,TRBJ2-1,CASSLVGGGTHNEQFF,TGTGCCAGCAGTTTAGTTGGCGGGGGGACTCACAATGAGCAGTTCTTC
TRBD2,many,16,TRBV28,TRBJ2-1,CASSLLIAGAYNEQFF,TGTGCCAGCAGTTTACTCATAGCGGGGGCCTACAATGAGCAGTTCTTC
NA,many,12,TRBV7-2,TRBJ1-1,CASSQMNTEAFF,TGTGCCAGCAGCCAAATGAACACTGAAGCTTTCTTT
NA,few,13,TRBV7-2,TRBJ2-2,CASSSARTGELFF,TGTGCCAGCAGCTCCGCGCGGACCGGGGAGCTGTTTTTT
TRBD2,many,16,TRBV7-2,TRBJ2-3,CASSSGLAGGRDTQYF,TGTGCCAGCAGCTCGGGACTAGCGGGGGGGCGAGATACGCAGTATTTT
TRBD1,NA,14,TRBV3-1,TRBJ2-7,CASSQGQGYYEQYF,TGTGCCAGCAGCCAAGGACAGGGGTACTACGAGCAGTACTTC
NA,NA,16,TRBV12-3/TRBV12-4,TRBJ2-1,CANNAEGTFSYNEQFF,TGTGCCAACAACGCAGAGGGTACCTTCTCCTACAATGAGCAGTTCTTC
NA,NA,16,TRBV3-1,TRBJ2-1,CASSQPGTRLANEQFF,TGTGCCAGCAGCCAGCCCGGGACACGACTAGCCAATGAGCAGTTCTTC
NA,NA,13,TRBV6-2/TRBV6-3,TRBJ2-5,CANSKTPLETQYF,TGTGCCAACAGCAAAACCCCCCTGGAGACCCAGTACTTC
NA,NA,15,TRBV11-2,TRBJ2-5,CASSLYGLAGETQYF,TGTGCCAGCAGCTTATATGGGCTAGCCGGGGAGACCCAGTACTTC
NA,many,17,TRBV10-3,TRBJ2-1,CAISDMESLVSYNEQFF,TGTGCCATCAGTGATATGGAGTCTCTAGTCTCCTACAATGAGCAGTTCTTC
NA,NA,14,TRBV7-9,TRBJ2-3,CASSLTPQQDTQYF,TGTGCCAGCAGTCTCACTCCTCAGCAAGATACGCAGTATTTT
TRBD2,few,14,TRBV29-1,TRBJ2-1,CSVVGLAGIVEQFF,TGCAGCGTTGTGGGACTAGCGGGGATAGTTGAGCAGTTCTTC
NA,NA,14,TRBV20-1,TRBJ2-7,CSARDLLDSHEQYF,TGCAGTGCTAGAGATCTTCTAGACTCTCACGAGCAGTACTTC
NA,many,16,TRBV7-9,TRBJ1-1,CASSLQGIGFDTEAFF,TGTGCCAGCAGCTTACAGGGAATTGGATTCGACACTGAAGCTTTCTTT
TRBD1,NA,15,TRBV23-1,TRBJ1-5,CASSQFQTGDQPQHF,TGCGCCAGCAGTCAATTCCAGACAGGGGATCAGCCCCAGCATTTT
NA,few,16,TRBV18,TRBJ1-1,CASSPSAGTVNTEAFF,TGTGCCAGCTCACCAAGCGCCGGGACGGTGAACACTGAAGCTTTCTTT
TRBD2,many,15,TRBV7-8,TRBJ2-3,CASSLPAGVTDTQYF,TGTGCCAGCAGCTTGCCAGCGGGGGTGACAGATACGCAGTATTTT
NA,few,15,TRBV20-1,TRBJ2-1,CSAKSGRGSYNEQFF,TGCAGTGCTAAGAGCGGCAGGGGCTCCTACAATGAGCAGTTCTTC
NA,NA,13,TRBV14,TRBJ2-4,CASSQDAWNIQYF,TGTGCCAGCAGCCAAGACGCGTGGAACATTCAGTACTTC
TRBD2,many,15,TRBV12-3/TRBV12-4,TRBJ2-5,CASSPMGGTQETQYF,TGTGCCAGCAGTCCTATGGGGGGGACCCAAGAGACCCAGTACTTC
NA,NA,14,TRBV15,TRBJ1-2,CATSREQDFYGYTF,TGTGCCACCAGCAGAGAACAGGATTTCTATGGCTACACCTTC
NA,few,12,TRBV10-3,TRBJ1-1,CATAGGVTEAFF,TGTGCCACCGCCGGTGGAGTCACTGAAGCTTTCTTT
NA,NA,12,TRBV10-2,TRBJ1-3,CASVGRGNTIYF,TGCGCCAGCGTGGGACGTGGAAACACCATATATTTT
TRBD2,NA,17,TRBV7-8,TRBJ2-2,CVSSQSSGGAGGGELFF,TGTGTCAGCAGCCAGTCTAGCGGGGGGGCCGGCGGCGGGGAGCTGTTTTTT
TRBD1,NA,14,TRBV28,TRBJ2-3,CASSLDRGPDTQYF,TGTGCCAGCAGTTTAGACAGGGGGCCCGATACGCAGTATTTT
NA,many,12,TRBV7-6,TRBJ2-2,CAGTSNTGELFF,TGTGCCGGGACATCGAACACCGGGGAGCTGTTTTTT
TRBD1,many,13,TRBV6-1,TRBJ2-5,CASSTGGRETQYF,TGTGCCAGCAGTACAGGGGGCAGGGAGACCCAGTACTTC
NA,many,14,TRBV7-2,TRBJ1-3,CASTDGSSGNTIYF,TGTGCCAGCACCGACGGGAGCTCTGGAAACACCATATATTTT
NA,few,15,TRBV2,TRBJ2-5,CASSEWTEIQETQYF,TGTGCCAGCAGTGAATGGACGGAAATTCAAGAGACCCAGTACTTC
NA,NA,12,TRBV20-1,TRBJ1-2,CSAKSGEQRYTF,TGCAGTGCAAAGTCAGGGGAACAGCGCTACACCTTC
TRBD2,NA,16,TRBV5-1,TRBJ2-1,CASSRFGEGSYNEQFF,TGTGCCAGCAGTCGGTTCGGGGAGGGCTCCTACAATGAGCAGTTCTTC
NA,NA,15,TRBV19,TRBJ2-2,CASRSPGVYTGELFF,TGTGCCAGTAGATCGCCAGGAGTGTACACCGGGGAGCTGTTTTTT
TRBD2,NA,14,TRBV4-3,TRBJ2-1,CASSQGLAANEQFF,TGCGCCAGCAGCCAAGGACTAGCGGCTAATGAGCAGTTCTTC
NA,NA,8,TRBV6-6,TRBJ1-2,CASGIYTF,TGTGCCAGCGGGATCTACACCTTC
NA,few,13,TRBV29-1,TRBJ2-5,CSVEGRTPKAQYF,TGCAGCGTTGAGGGCAGGACCCCCAAGGCCCAGTACTTC
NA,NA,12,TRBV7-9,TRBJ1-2,CASRRGSDGYTF,TGTGCCAGCAGAAGGGGCAGTGATGGCTACACCTTC
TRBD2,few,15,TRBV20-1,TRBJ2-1,CSARPARGSYNEQFF,TGCAGTGCTAGACCGGCGCGGGGGTCTTACAATGAGCAGTTCTTC
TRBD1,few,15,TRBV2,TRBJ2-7,CASIVRDRKPYEQYF,TGTGCCAGCATAGTTCGGGACAGGAAACCCTACGAGCAGTACTTC
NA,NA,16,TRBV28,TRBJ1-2,CASSPRHRVTNYGYTF,TGTGCCAGCAGTCCCCGACATAGGGTGACTAACTATGGCTACACCTTC
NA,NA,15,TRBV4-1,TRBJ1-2,CASSLNLDSNYGYTF,TGCGCCAGCAGCTTGAATTTGGACAGTAACTATGGCTACACCTTC
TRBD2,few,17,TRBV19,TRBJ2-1,CASSIDPSGLAKNEQFF,TGTGCCAGTAGTATAGATCCCTCAGGACTAGCGAAGAATGAGCAGTTCTTC
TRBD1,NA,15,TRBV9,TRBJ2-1,CASSVDTGGHNEQFF,TGTGCCAGCAGCGTAGATACAGGGGGCCACAATGAGCAGTTCTTC
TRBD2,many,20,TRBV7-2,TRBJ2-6,CASSRRTSGGLISGANVLTF,TGTGCCAGCAGCCGGAGGACTAGCGGGGGATTAATCTCTGGGGCCAACGTCCTGACTTTC
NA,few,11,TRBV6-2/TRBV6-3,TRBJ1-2,CASKRAYGYTF,TGTGCCAGCAAAAGGGCCTATGGCTACACCTTC
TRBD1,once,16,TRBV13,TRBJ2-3,CASSTRDRYFTDTQYF,TGTGCCAGCAGCACCCGGGACAGATACTTCACAGATACGCAGTATTTT
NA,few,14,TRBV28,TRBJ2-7,CASSLRGAVYEQYF,TGTGCCAGCAGTTTAAGGGGGGCAGTCTACGAGCAGTACTTC
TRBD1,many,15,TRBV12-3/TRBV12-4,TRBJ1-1,CASSFGRDRNTEAFF,TGTGCCAGCAGTTTTGGCCGGGACAGGAACACTGAAGCTTTCTTT
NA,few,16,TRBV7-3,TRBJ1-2,CASSLNGGDPNYGYTF,TGTGCCAGCAGCCTCAATGGTGGGGATCCTAACTATGGCTACACCTTC